This T cell receptor (beta chain) originates from a study of technical replicates of blood from a handful of donors. Data came from immunoSEQ multiplex PCR; TCRdb stores just in-frame clones and leaves some out. The profile shows tens of thousands of clones, 93% of them singletons. V was shortened by 6 bases and J by 9 bases, with 14 bases between the two germline ends. Germline V CDR1 and CDR2: MNHNY, SVGAGI (reference sequence). CDR3 length: 12 residues. The sequencing sample was made of T cells isolated from PBMCs. This clonotype originated in a human donor in good health. The V call is TRBV6-6, the J call TRBJ1-2; unclear D gene. In DNA, the CDR3 is TGTGCCAGCAGACAGAGGGATGATAGCTACACCTTC. Translating it yields CASRQRDDSYTF.